This entry is about one T cell receptor beta chain. Antigen unknown. Germline loops: CDR1 WNHNN, CDR2 SYGVQD (reference sequence). This CDR3 comprises 13 residues. V was pared by 4 bases and J by 3 bases, with 10 bases between. The data derive from a study of CD8 T cells in ankylosing spondylitis. Whole-study results and caveats: There was reportedly significant enrichment of clones that were disease-linked in matched ankylosing spondylitis synovial fluid. A subset of motif variants has previously been described in the synovial fluid and blood of reactive arthritis. A TCR beta motif of eight highly homologous variants appeared characteristic of ankylosing spondylitis blood. With a CD8+ phenotype, disease-linked clones were relatively rare in peripheral blood.

A single record per CDR3 protein comes from TCRdb applying MiXCR to the 5' RACE reads. In the table there are 400,000 or so distinct CDR3 sequences, about 25% of which are singletons. The receptor comes from a male donor with ankylosing spondylitis. Sequenced: blood, either unsorted or a sorted T cell fraction (not recorded which). J is TRBJ2-7 and V is TRBV10-1, with a tentative D call TRBD2 (5 bases). The CDR3 protein is CASSVPGSYEQYF. The CDR3 DNA follows: TGCGCCAGCAGTGTTCCGGGGAGCTACGAGCAGTACTTC.